The next 4 T cell receptor beta chains were all read from a single sample in a study of T cell repertoires in cytomegalovirus infection. TCRdb ran MiXCR on the reads and lists one entry per CDR3 protein. The sample holds about 830,000 distinct CDR3 sequences, 32% seen once. No antigen has been assigned to these receptors. Sequencing used cultured CD8+ T cells from PBMCs, obtained from culture after CMV antigen stimulation. These receptors were collected from a human donor in good health (CMV status not recorded). Some clones in this sample may be carry-over from other donors' samples.

The rearrangement links TRBV15 to TRBJ2-2; 8 bases align to TRBD1. V trimming: 3 bases; J trimming: 9 bases; junction bases outside the gene matches: 15. From germline, CDR1 is LNHNV and CDR2 YYDKDF (reference sequence). The CDR3 length is 17 residues. CDR3 sequence reads: CATSSPRRTGIARELFF. CDR3 sequence (DNA): TGTGCCACCAGCAGCCCTCGGCGGACAGGGATTGCACGGGAGCTGTTTTTT.

The V and J genes are TRBV14 and TRBJ1-2; possible D gene TRBD1, 6 bases. The length of the CDR3 is 12 residues. Trimming left V 2 bases short and J 7 bases short, with 8 bases between. CDR1 and CDR2 (germline): SGHDN, FVKESK. The CDR3, as DNA: TGTGCCAGCAGCCAAACAGGGATTGGCTACACCTTC. Protein sequence: CASSQTGIGYTF.

This clonotype appeared a few times. The chain uses TRBV4-1 and TRBJ2-1, with a possible D match to TRBD2 (6 bases). Trimming shortened V by 0 bases and J by 4 bases, and 10 bases separated the two germline ends. The germline V gene has CDR1 MGHRA and CDR2 YSYEKL. The CDR3 spans 15 residues. CDR3: CASSQDTGLYNEQFF. The CDR3 DNA reads TGCGCCAGCAGCCAAGATACAGGACTATACAATGAGCAGTTCTTC.

The chain couples TRBV4-1 to TRBJ2-5; D gene ambiguous. Per germline, CDR1 MGHRA and CDR2 YSYEKL. CDR3 length: 14 residues. V was cut by 3 bases and J by 5 bases, with 13 bases left in between. The CDR3 nucleotides are TGCGCCAGCAGCCACTTTCTAAATGCGGAGACCCAGTACTTC. Amino acid sequence: CASSHFLNAETQYF.